Sequencing of this T cell receptor beta chain was carried out in a study of T cell changes during pregnancy in multiple sclerosis (dated by TCRdb to the late 2010s). About the full investigation: In women with multiple sclerosis, the researchers looked at how the T cell repertoire shifted as pregnancy progressed.

The library was produced with the immunoSEQ multiplex PCR assay. The table comes from immuneACCESS by way of TCRdb, which keeps in-frame sequences with V and J called. Part of the clones is missing from these tables; in studies checked, under half for an unresolved V gene and the rest for unknown reasons. The sample has about 52,000 clones on record, more than 80% of them singletons. Approximately 0.4% of the sample goes to the ten largest clones. CDR3 length: 16 amino acids, cysteine to phenylalanine. Only the CDR3 portion is preserved as DNA: 48 bases, with reading frame beginning at the first base. Trimming takes 5 bases off V and 7 bases off J; junction bases not matched to a gene: 8. Looking up the germline V gene yields CDR1 MDHEN and CDR2 SYDVKM. With regard to this clone: There is no known antigen for this receptor. No base quality information exists; no much larger clone differs at one position.

Material: CD4+ T cells from peripheral blood mononuclear cells, obtained before pregnancy. The origin of this receptor is a female donor with multiple sclerosis, enrolled in a pregnancy study. The sequence is built from TRBV28 and TRBJ2-3, and 14 bases in between align with TRBD2. Here is the DNA: TGTGCCAGCAGTCCCCGACTAGCGGGAGGGCTGAATACGCAGTATTTT. Its protein product is CASSPRLAGGLNTQYF.